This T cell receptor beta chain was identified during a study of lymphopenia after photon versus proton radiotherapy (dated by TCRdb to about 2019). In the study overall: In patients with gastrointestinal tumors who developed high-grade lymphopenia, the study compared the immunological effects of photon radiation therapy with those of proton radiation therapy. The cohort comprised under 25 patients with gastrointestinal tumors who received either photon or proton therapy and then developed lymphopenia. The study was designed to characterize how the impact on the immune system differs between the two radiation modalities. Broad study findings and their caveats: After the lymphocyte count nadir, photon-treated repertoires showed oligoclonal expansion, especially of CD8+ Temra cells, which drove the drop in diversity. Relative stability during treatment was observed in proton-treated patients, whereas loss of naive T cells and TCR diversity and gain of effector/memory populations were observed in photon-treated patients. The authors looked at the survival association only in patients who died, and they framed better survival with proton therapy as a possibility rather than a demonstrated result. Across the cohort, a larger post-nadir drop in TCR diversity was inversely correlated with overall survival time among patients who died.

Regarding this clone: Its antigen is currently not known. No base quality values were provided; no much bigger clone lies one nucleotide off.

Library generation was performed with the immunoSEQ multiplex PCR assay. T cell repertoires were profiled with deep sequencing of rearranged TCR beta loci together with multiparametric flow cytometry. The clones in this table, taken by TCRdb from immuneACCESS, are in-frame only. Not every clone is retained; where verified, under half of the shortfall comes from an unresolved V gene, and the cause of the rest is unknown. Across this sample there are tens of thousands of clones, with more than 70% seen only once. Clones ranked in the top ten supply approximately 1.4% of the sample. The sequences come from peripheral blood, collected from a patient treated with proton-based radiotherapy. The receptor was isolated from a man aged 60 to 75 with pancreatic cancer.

The nucleotide sequence reads as follows: TGCGCCAGCAGCTTGCTGGGGGAGGCTGAAGCTTTCTTT. Its coded protein is CASSLLGEAEAFF. The chain is assembled from TRBV5-1 and TRBJ1-1, with a tentative D gene TRBD1 over 5 matching bases. The CDR3 runs 13 amino acids, cysteine and phenylalanine included. The kept DNA is CDR3 alone, 39 bases in frame from the first base. As encoded in the germline V gene, CDR1 is SGHRS while CDR2 is YFSETQ. The trim is 1 base for V and 6 bases for J, with a gap of 10 bases between the germline ends.